This record looks at one T cell receptor beta chain sequence and its context. What this receptor recognizes is not known. No much larger clone exists at a distance of one base, and base qualities are not known. The sample originates from a study of siplizumab effects on memory and regulatory T cells (dated by TCRdb to the late 2010s). Notes on the research overall: The effect of the anti-CD2 antibody siplizumab on alloreactive T-cell subsets was examined in allogeneic mixed lymphocyte reactions constructed from human PBMCs. The study at large found these results: A naive or memory phenotype could not be assigned to roughly 80-97% of proliferating CD4+ or CD8+ clones. The cumulative frequency of alloreactive sequences traceable to unstimulated CD4+ memory T cells was significantly reduced by siplizumab. Among mappable alloreactive CD4+ clones, the Treg-derived fraction averaged around 69% with siplizumab versus 25% to 30% in control reactions. Whether proliferating Tregs from siplizumab cultures actually had suppressive function was not functionally confirmed. Sequences below about 10^-5 frequency were poorly captured, so only a minor fraction of alloreactive clones could be mapped to unstimulated subsets. Compared with memory T cells, unstimulated naive T cells appeared more diverse, and naive cells seemed to make a substantial contribution to the alloresponse.

Looking up the germline V gene yields CDR1 MDHEN and CDR2 SYDVKM. The germline V end is reduced by 11 bases and the J end by 3 bases; junction bases left unmatched: 10. Inclusive of the bounding cysteine and phenylalanine, the CDR3 is 14 residues long. Only the CDR3 portion is preserved as DNA: 42 bases, with reading frame beginning at the first base. The library was generated by the immunoSEQ multiplex PCR assay. The deep sequencing platform assayed roughly 10^5 TCR templates per sample. Genomic DNA extracted from sorted T cells was the material used for TCRbeta CDR3 sequencing. The authors' analysis ran thus. The R programming language was used for clonal analysis of the TCRbeta CDR3 data. Alloreactive CD4+ and CD8+ clones were identified by comparing unstimulated samples to CFSE-low samples taken after the reaction. By matching sequences to the repertoires of sorted unstimulated Treg and non-Treg cells, each alloreactive CD4+ clone was assigned a regulatory or non-regulatory origin. TCRdb holds this immuneACCESS table with in-frame rearrangements only. Some clones are missing; in checked studies, unresolved V genes explain under half, and the rest has no known cause. V and J calls and clone size are as listed in that table; D and trimming were resolved from the DNA. Here the sample has roughly 100,000 clones; about 93% occur a single time. Jointly, the top ten make up 0.85% to 1.3% of the sample.

Sorted unstimulated T cells, along with proliferating T cells recovered from mixed lymphocyte reactions, underwent TCRbeta CDR3 sequencing. Fresh whole blood from over eight HLA-typed healthy donors served as the source for isolating PBMCs. The chain uses TRBV28 and TRBJ2-4, with 7 central nucleotides matching TRBD1. Sequencing was carried out using CD4+ T cells sorted from blood. The receptor was isolated from a human donor in good health. In nucleotides, the sequence is TGTGCCGTTGGGACAGCCGGCGTCAAAAACATTCAGTACTTC. This encodes CAVGTAGVKNIQYF.